This T cell receptor beta chain was found in a study of cytomegalovirus exposure and HLA in healthy donors. 60 Vbeta and 13 Jbeta primers were used in PCR. Only in-frame clones appear in the TCRdb table, and some are missing; sequencing was by immunoSEQ multiplex PCR. The sample has 120,000 or so clones; approximately 75% are singletons. The CDR3 is made up of 13 amino acids. Germline-derived CDR1 and CDR2 are WSHSY and SAAADI. V was trimmed by 5 bases and J by 1 base, leaving 8 bases between them. The receptor was derived from a man younger than 45 in good health and CMV-seronegative. V gene TRBV10-2 combines with J gene TRBJ1-1; possible D gene TRBD1, 5 bases. The sequenced sample was PBMCs. CDR3 DNA: TGCGCCAGCAGTCTCACAGGGAACACTGAAGCTTTCTTT. Amino acid sequence: CASSLTGNTEAFF.